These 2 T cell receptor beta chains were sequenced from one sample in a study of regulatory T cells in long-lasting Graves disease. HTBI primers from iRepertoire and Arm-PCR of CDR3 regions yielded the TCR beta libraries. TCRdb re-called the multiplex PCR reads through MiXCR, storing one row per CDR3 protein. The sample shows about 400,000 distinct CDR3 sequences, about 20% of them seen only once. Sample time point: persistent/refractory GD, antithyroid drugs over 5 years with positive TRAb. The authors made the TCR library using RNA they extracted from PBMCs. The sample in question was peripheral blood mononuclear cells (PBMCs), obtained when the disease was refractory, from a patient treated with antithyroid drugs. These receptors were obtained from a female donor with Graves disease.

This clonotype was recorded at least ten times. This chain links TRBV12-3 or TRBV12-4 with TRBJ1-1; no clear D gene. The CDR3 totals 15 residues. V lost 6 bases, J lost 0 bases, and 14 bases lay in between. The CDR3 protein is CASSRLGLMNTEAFF. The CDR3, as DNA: TGTGCCAGCAGCCGACTGGGATTAATGAACACTGAAGCTTTCTTT.

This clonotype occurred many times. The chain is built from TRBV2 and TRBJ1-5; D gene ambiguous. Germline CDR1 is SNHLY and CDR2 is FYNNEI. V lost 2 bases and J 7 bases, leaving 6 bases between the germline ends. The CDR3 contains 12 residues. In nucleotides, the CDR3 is TGTGCCAGCAGTGAATGGGTCCAGCCCCAGCATTTT. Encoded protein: CASSEWVQPQHF. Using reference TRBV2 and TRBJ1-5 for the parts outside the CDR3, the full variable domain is EPEVTQTPSHQVTQMGQEVILRCVPISNHLYFYWYRQILGQKVEFLVSFYNNEISEKSEIFDDQFSVERPDGSNFTLKIRSTKLEDSAMYFCASSEWVQPQHFGDGTRLSIL.